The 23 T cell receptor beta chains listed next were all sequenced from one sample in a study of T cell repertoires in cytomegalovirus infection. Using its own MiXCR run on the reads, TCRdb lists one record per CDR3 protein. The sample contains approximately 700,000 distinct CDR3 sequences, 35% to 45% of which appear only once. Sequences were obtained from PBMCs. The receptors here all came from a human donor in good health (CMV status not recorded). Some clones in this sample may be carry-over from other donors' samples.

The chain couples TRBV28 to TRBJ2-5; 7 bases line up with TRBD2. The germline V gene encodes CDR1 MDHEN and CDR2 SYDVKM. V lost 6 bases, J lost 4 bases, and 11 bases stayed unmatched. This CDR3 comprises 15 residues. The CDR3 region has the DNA TGTGCCAGCAGCTTAGCGAAGGCGGGGGTAGAGACCCAGTACTTC. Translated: CASSLAKAGVETQYF.

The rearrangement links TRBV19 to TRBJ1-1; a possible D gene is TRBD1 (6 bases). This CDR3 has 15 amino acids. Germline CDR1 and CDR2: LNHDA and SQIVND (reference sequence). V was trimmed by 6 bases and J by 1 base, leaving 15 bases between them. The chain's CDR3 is CASSQRGAANTEAFF. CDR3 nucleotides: TGTGCCAGTAGCCAAAGGGGGGCGGCGAACACTGAAGCTTTCTTT. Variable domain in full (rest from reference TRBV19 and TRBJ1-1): DGGITQSPKYLFRKEGQNVTLSCEQNLNHDAMYWYRQDPGQGLRLIYYSQIVNDFQKGDIAEGYSVSREKKESFPLTVTSAQKNPTAFYLCASSQRGAANTEAFFGQGTRLTVV.

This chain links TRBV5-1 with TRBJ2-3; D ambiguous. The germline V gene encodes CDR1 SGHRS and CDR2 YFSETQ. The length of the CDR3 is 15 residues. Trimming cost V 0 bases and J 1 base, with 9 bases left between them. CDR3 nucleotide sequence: TGCGCCAGCAGCTTGGTTCCGGACGGCACAGATACGCAGTATTTT. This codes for CASSLVPDGTDTQYF.

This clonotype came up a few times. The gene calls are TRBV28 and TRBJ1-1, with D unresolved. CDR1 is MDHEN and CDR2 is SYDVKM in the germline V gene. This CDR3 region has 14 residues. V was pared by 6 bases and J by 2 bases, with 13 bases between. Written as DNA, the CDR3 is TGTGCCAGCAGCCCACTCCTCCCCAACACTGAAGCTTTCTTT. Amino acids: CASSPLLPNTEAFF.

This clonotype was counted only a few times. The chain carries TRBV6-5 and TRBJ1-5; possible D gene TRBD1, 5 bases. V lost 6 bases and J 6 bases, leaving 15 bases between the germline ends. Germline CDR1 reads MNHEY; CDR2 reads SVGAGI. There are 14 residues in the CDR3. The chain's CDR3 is CASRGTGIRQPQHF. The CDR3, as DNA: TGTGCCAGCAGGGGAACAGGTATCCGTCAGCCCCAGCATTTT.

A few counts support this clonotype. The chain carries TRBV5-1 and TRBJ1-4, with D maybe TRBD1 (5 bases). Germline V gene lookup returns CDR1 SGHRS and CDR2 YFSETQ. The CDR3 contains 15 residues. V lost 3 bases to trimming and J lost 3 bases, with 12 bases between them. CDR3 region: CASSWGSGSNEKLFF. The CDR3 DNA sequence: TGCGCCAGCAGCTGGGGTTCAGGGTCTAATGAAAAACTGTTTTTT. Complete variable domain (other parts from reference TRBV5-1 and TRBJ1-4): KAGVTQTPRYLIKTRGQQVTLSCSPISGHRSVSWYQQTPGQGLQFLFEYFSETQRNKGNFPGRFSGRQFSNSRSEMNVSTLELGDSALYLCASSWGSGSNEKLFFGSGTQLSVL.

CDR3 sequence reads: CASSYGTGLHSNEQFF. In DNA, the CDR3 is TGTGCCAGCAGTTACGGGACAGGGCTTCATTCGAATGAGCAGTTCTTC. This sequence joins TRBV6-8 and TRBJ2-1, with 9 bases that match TRBD1. The CDR3 covers 16 residues. Unmatched junction bases numbered 9, after V lost 2 bases and J lost 7 bases. Per the germline V gene, CDR1 is MNHGY and CDR2 is SAAAGT.

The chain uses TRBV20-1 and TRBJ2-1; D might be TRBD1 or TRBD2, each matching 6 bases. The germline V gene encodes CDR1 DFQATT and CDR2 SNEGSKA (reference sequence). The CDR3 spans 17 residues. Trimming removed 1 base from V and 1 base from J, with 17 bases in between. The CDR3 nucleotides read TGCAGTGCTAGAGTCTCCGGGGGCTTAGATTCCTACAATGAGCAGTTCTTC. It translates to CSARVSGGLDSYNEQFF.

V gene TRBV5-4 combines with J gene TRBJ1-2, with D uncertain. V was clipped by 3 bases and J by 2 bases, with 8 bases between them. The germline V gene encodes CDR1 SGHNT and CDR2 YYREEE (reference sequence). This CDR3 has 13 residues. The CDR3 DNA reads TGTGCCAGCAGCTCCAGTGGGAACTATGGCTACACCTTC. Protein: CASSSSGNYGYTF.

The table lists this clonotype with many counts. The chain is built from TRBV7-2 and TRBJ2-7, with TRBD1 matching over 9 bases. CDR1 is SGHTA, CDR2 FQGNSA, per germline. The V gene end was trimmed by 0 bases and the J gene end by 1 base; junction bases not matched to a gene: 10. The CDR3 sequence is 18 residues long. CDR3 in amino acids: CASSLALLGQGLSYEQYF. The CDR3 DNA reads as TGTGCCAGCAGCTTAGCTCTGTTAGGACAGGGGCTATCCTACGAGCAGTACTTC.

The CDR3 DNA is TGTGCTAGTGGTTTCGGCCGGGGTGAGCAGTTCTTC. It translates to CASGFGRGEQFF. The V and J genes are TRBV12-5 and TRBJ2-1, with a weak D call TRBD2 (5 bases). Germline V gives CDR1 LGHNT, CDR2 FRNRAP. Trimming took 3 bases from V and 9 from J, leaving 9 bases between them. CDR3 length equals 12 residues.

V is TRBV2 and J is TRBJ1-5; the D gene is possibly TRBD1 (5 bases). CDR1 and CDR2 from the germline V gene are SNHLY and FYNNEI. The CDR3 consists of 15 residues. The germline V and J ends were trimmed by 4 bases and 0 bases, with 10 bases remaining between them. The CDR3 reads CASSGQPNSNQPQHF. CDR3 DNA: TGTGCCAGCAGTGGACAGCCCAATAGCAATCAGCCCCAGCATTTT. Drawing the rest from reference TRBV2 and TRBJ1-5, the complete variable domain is EPEVTQTPSHQVTQMGQEVILRCVPISNHLYFYWYRQILGQKVEFLVSFYNNEISEKSEIFDDQFSVERPDGSNFTLKIRSTKLEDSAMYFCASSGQPNSNQPQHFGDGTRLSIL.

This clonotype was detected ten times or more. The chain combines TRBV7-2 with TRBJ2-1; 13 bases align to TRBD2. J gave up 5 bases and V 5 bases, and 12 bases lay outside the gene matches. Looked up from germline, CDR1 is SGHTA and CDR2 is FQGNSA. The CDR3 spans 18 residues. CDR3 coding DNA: TGTGCCAGCAGCCTCAGGACTAGCGGGGGAACGAAACACAATGAGCAGTTCTTC. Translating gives CASSLRTSGGTKHNEQFF.

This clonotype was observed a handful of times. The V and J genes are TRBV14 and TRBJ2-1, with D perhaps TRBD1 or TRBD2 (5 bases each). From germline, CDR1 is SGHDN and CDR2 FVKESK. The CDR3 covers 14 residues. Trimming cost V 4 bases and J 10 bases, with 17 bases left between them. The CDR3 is CASSPYVGVGEQFF. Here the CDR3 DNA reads TGTGCCAGCAGCCCTTACGTGGGGGTAGGAGAGCAGTTCTTC.

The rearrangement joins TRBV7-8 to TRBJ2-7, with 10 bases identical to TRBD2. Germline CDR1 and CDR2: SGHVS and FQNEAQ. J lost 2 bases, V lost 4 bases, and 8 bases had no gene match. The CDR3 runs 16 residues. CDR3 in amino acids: CASSWLAGGQPYEQYF. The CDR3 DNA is TGTGCCAGCAGCTGGTTAGCGGGAGGCCAGCCCTACGAGCAGTACTTC. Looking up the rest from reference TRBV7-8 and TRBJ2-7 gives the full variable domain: GAGVSQSPRYKVAKRGQDVALRCDPISGHVSLFWYQQALGQGPEFLTYFQNEAQLDKSGLPSDRFFAERPEGSVSTLKIQRTQQEDSAVYLCASSWLAGGQPYEQYFGPGTRLTVT.

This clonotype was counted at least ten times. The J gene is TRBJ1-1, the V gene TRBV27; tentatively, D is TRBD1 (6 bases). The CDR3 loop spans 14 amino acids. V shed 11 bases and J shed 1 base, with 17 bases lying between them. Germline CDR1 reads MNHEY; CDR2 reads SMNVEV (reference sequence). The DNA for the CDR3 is TGTGCCGTGAAGAAGGGGGTGGGGAACACTGAAGCTTTCTTT. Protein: CAVKKGVGNTEAFF.

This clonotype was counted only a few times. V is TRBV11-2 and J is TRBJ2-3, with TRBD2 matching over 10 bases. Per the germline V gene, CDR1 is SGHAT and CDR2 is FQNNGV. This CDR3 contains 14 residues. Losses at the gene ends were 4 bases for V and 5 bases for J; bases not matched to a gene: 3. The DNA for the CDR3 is TGTGCCAGCAGCTCACTAGCGGGACGAGATACGCAGTATTTT. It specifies CASSSLAGRDTQYF.

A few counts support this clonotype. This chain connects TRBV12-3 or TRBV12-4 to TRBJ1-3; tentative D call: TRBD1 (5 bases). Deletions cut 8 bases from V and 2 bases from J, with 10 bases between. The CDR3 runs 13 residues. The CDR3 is CASSRETGNTIYF. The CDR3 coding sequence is TGTGCCAGCTCCAGGGAAACTGGAAACACCATATATTTT.

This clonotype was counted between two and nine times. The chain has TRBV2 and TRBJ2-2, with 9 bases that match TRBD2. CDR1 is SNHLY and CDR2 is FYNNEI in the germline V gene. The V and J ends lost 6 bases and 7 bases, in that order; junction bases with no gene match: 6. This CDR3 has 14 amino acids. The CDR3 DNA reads TGTGCCAGCAGGGCGGGGGGGCGTGACGGGGAGCTGTTTTTT. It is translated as CASRAGGRDGELFF.

The CDR3 nucleotides read TGTGCCAGCAGCTTATTCCAGGTTGAAGCTTTCTTT. This gives the protein CASSLFQVEAFF. The rearrangement uses TRBV7-9 and TRBJ1-1; D not resolved. The CDR3 totals 12 residues. V was shortened by 2 bases and J by 7 bases, with 8 bases between the two germline ends. CDR1 and CDR2 from the germline V gene are SEHNR and FQNEAQ (reference sequence). The full variable domain, completed using reference TRBV7-9 and TRBJ1-1, is DTGVSQNPRHKITKRGQNVTFRCDPISEHNRLYWYRQTLGQGPEFLTYFQNEAQLEKSRLLSDRFSAERPKGSFSTLEIQRTEQGDSAMYLCASSLFQVEAFFGQGTRLTVV.

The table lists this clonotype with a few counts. CDR3 sequence reads: CASSLTWGEEQYF. CDR3 DNA: TGTGCCAGCAGCTTAACTTGGGGGGAAGAGCAGTACTTC. The J gene is TRBJ2-7, the V gene TRBV11-2, with D possibly being TRBD2 (6 bases). V was pared by 2 bases and J by 7 bases, with 12 bases between. This CDR3 is built from 13 residues. Per the germline V gene, CDR1 is SGHAT and CDR2 is FQNNGV.

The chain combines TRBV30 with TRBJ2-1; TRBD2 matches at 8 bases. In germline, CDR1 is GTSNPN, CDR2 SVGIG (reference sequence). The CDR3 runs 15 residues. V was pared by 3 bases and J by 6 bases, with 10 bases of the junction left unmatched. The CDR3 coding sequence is TGTGCCTGGAGCCAATGGCGGGGGGCCCTCAATGAGCAGTTCTTC. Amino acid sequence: CAWSQWRGALNEQFF.

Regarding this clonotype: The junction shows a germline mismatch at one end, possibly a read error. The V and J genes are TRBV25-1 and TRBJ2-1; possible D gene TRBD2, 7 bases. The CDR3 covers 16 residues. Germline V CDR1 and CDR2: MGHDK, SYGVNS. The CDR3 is CASSKPGGQGRWEPFF. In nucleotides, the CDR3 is TGTGCCAGCAGTAAACCCGGGGGGCAGGGGCGTTGGGAGCCGTTCTTC.